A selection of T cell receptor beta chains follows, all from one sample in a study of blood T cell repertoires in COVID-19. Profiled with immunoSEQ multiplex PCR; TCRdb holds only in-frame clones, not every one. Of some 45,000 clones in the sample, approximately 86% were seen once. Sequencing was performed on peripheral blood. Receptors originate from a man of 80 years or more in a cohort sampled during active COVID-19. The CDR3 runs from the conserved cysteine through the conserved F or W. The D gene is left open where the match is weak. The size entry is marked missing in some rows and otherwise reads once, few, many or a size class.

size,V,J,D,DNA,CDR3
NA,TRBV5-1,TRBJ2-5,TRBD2,TGCGCCAGCAGGGCGCGGGGGGGCCAAGGGGGGACCCAGTACTTC,CASRARGGQGGTQYF
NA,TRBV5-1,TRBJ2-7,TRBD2,TGCGCCAGCAGCTTGGGACTAGCGTACTTTGGCGAGCAGTACTTC,CASSLGLAYFGEQYF
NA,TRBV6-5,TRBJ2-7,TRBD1,TGTGCCACCAGGGGGCAGACCTCCTACGAGCAGTACTTC,CATRGQTSYEQYF
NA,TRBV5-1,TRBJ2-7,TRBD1,TGCGCCAGCAGATTCGGACAGGGACCCTACGAGCAGTACTTC,CASRFGQGPYEQYF
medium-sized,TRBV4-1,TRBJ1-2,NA,TGCGCCAGCAGCCAAGAAGGACTCTCGAGTCAAGGGAACTATGGCTACACCTTC,CASSQEGLSSQGNYGYTF
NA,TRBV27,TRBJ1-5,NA,TGTGCCAGCAGCCCTGGGGTCAGGGGATCCCGCAATCAGCCCCAGCATTTT,CASSPGVRGSRNQPQHF
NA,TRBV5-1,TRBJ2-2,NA,TGCGCCAGCAGCAATGGACAGATGAACACCGGGGAGCTGTTTTTT,CASSNGQMNTGELFF
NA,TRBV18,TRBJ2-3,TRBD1,TGTGCCAGCTCGGCCGGGACAGGGGGGACAGATACGCAGTATTTT,CASSAGTGGTDTQYF
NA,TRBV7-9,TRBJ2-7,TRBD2,TGTGCCAGCAGACATAGCGGGGAGGCCGGCGAGCAGTACTTC,CASRHSGEAGEQYF
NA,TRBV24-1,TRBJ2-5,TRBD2,TGTGCCACCAGTGATTTGGCCGGGGGGGCTACGGAGACCCAGTACTTC,CATSDLAGGATETQYF
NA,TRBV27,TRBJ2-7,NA,TGTGCCAGCAGTTTATACCGATGGGGGGACCACTACGAGCAGTACTTC,CASSLYRWGDHYEQYF
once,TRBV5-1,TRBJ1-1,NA,TGCGCCAGCAGCTTGGTCCCAGGAGGGGACACTGAAGCTTTCTTT,CASSLVPGGDTEAFF
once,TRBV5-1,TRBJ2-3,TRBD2,TGCGCCAGCAGCTTGGATTCCAGCGGGGGGGCAGATACGCAGTATTTT,CASSLDSSGGADTQYF
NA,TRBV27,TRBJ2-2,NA,TGTGCCAGCAGGAGGCAGCTAGACGGGGAGCTGTTTTTT,CASRRQLDGELFF
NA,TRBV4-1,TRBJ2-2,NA,TGCGCCAGCAGCCCCCCGGACACCGGGGAGCTGTTTTTT,CASSPPDTGELFF
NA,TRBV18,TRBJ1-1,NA,TGTGCCAGCTCACCTACGGGGGACACTGAAGCTTTCTTT,CASSPTGDTEAFF
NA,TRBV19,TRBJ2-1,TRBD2,TGTGCCAGTAGTAACCTTGGCGGGAGCTCCTACAATGAGCAGTTCTTC,CASSNLGGSSYNEQFF
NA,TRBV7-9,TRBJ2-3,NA,TGTGCCAGCAGCTTTGGGCCTGGGAGTGGCACAGATACGCAGTATTTT,CASSFGPGSGTDTQYF
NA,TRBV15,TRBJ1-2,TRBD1,TGTGCCACCAGTCCAGGGACCGCGACAGGGGGGTATGGCTACACCTTC,CATSPGTATGGYGYTF